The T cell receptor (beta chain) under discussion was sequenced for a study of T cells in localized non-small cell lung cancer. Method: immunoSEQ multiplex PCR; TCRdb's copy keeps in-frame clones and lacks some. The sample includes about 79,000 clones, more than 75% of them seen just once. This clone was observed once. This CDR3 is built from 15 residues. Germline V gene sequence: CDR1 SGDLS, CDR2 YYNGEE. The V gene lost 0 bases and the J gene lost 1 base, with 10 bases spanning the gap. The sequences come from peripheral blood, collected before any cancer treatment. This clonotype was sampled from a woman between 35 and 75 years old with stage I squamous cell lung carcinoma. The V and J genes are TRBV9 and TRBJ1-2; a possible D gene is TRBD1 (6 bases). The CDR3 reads CASSVAGASNYGYTF. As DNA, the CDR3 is TGTGCCAGCAGCGTAGCGGGGGCCAGTAACTATGGCTACACCTTC.